The T cell receptor (beta chain) under discussion was sequenced for a study of tumor and adjacent non-tumor tissue in lung cancer. The wider study: There were around 11 adenocarcinoma, a couple of squamous cell carcinoma and 1 small cell lung cancer cases. Findings and caveats of the study: Shorter survival was associated with higher TCR diversity in tumors. Normal lung showed higher cumulative top 100 clone frequency than tumor. TCR diversity was significantly greater in tumor than normal lung tissue.

Three rounds of nested PCR, following a modified ARM-PCR protocol, produced the TCRbeta library. TCRdb recomputed calls from the multiplex PCR reads with MiXCR, one row per CDR3 protein. This table holds some 71,000 distinct CDR3 sequences, about two thirds found once. In the case of this clonotype: No antigen is known for it.

CDR3 size: 12 residues. No cell sorting was done before RNA was extracted from the tissue. What was sequenced was lung tumor tissue. The TCR comes from a woman aged 40 to 50 with non-small cell lung cancer. The chain uses TRBV12-3 or TRBV12-4 and TRBJ2-7; the match to TRBD2 covers 8 bases. The CDR3 is CSSSFGTREQYF. DNA for the CDR3: TGTTCTAGCAGTTTCGGGACTAGAGAGCAGTACTTC.